The 27 T cell receptor beta chains below all came from one sample that was sequenced in a study of regulatory T cells in long-lasting Graves disease. Time point defined: newly diagnosed GD, antithyroid drugs for less than 3 months. PBMC RNA served as the TCR library source. Construction of the TCR beta libraries employed iRepertoire HTBI primers in conjunction with Arm-PCR of CDR3 regions. TCRdb re-called the multiplex PCR reads with MiXCR, one entry per CDR3 protein. Among some 250,000 distinct CDR3 sequences listed, around 18% were seen once. These records were also assigned to another study, of T cells in Graves' hyperthyroidism and ophthalmopathy.

The specimen was peripheral blood mononuclear cells (PBMCs), collected at new diagnosis, from a patient treated with antithyroid drugs. These receptors were taken from a woman aged 30 to 39 with Graves disease.

Ten or more counts support this clonotype. The chain employs TRBV20-1 and TRBJ2-7; D possibly corresponds to TRBD1 (6 bases). The V end lost 0 bases, the J end lost 6 bases, and 12 bases lay between the germline ends. The CDR3 sequence is 13 residues long. Germline V gives CDR1 DFQATT, CDR2 SNEGSKA (reference sequence). The CDR3 region has the DNA TGCAGTGCTAGAGATTCTGGGACACTCGAGCAGTACTTC. It encodes CSARDSGTLEQYF.

This clonotype was seen ten or more times. This chain uses TRBV5-1 with TRBJ1-3; D is uncertain. The V gene lost 1 base and the J gene lost 4 bases, with 6 bases spanning the gap. The CDR3 contains 13 residues. From germline, CDR1 is SGHRS and CDR2 YFSETQ. CDR3 in DNA: TGCGCCAGCAGCTTGAGAGGAGGAAACACCATATATTTT. It is translated as CASSLRGGNTIYF.

This clonotype came up many times. The rearrangement joins TRBV7-2 to TRBJ1-5, with D possibly matching TRBD1 (6 bases). The CDR3 runs 17 residues. The V end lost 5 bases, the J end lost 1 base, and 18 bases lay between the germline ends. Germline V gives CDR1 SGHTA, CDR2 FQGNSA. CDR3 sequence: CASSPGVGSQSNQPQHF. CDR3 DNA: TGTGCCAGCAGCCCAGGGGTGGGATCACAAAGCAATCAGCCCCAGCATTTT.

This clonotype was counted many times. V usage is TRBV7-9 and J usage is TRBJ1-1; D is possibly TRBD1 (6 bases). V lost 2 bases and J 7 bases, leaving 11 bases between the germline ends. The germline V gene has CDR1 SEHNR and CDR2 FQNEAQ (reference sequence). The CDR3 contains 13 residues. Here the CDR3 DNA reads TGTGCCAGCAGCTTACGGGGGGCTAGTGAAGCTTTCTTT. It codes for CASSLRGASEAFF.

This clonotype turned up a few times. The chain carries TRBV19 and TRBJ2-2, with a weak D call TRBD1 (8 bases). The CDR3 spans 15 residues. Germline V gene sequence: CDR1 LNHDA, CDR2 SQIVND (reference sequence). Between the trimmed V and J ends, which lost 5 bases and 6 bases, there was a span of 16 bases. CDR3 bases: TGTGCCAGTAGTTCGGACAGGGAGGGGGCCGGGGAGCTGTTTTTT. It yields the protein CASSSDREGAGELFF.

This clonotype was picked up many times. The chain uses TRBV9 and TRBJ2-7; TRBD2 agrees at 8 bases. Trimming cost V 0 bases and J 2 bases; bases outside gene matches: 7. This CDR3 is built from 16 residues. Per germline, CDR1 SGDLS and CDR2 YYNGEE. The CDR3 loop is CASSVGAAGGTYEQYF. DNA for the CDR3: TGTGCCAGCAGCGTAGGGGCGGCGGGGGGTACCTACGAGCAGTACTTC.

Many counts were recorded for this clonotype. The J gene is TRBJ1-4, the V gene TRBV6-2 or TRBV6-3; D is unresolved. Trimming removed 5 bases from V and 1 base from J, with 14 bases in between. The germline V gene encodes CDR1 MNHEY and CDR2 SVGEGT. The CDR3 sequence is 16 residues long. This chain's CDR3 is CASSPWVGETNEKLFF. The CDR3 DNA follows: TGTGCCAGCAGTCCATGGGTCGGGGAAACTAATGAAAAACTGTTTTTT.

This clonotype was detected ten times or more. The chain joins TRBV10-2 to TRBJ2-2; weak D call: TRBD2 (5 bases). CDR1 and CDR2 (germline): WSHSY, SAAADI. The length of the CDR3 is 14 residues. Trimming stripped 3 bases from V and 4 bases from J, with 9 bases between. Here the CDR3 reads CASSDWTSTGELFF. The CDR3 coding sequence is TGCGCCAGCAGTGATTGGACTTCCACCGGGGAGCTGTTTTTT.

The table lists this clonotype with a few counts. With a much larger clone just one base away, this may be a read error. The J gene is TRBJ2-1, the V gene TRBV6-2 or TRBV6-3; TRBD2 might be the D (6 bases). Germline CDR1 and CDR2: MNHEY and SVGEGT. This CDR3 has 12 amino acids. The DNA for the CDR3 is TGTGCCAGCAGTGAGGCGGGGAATGGGCAGTTCTTC. It encodes CASSEAGNGQFF.

The rearrangement uses TRBV28 and TRBJ1-4; the D gene is possibly TRBD1 (6 bases). Germline lookup yields CDR1 MDHEN and CDR2 SYDVKM. This CDR3 contains 16 residues. V gave up 7 bases and J gave up 4 bases, with 19 bases separating them. CDR3 in DNA: TGTGCCAGCAACCGTCCCGGGAGAGGGGGTAATGAAAAACTGTTTTTT. This encodes CASNRPGRGGNEKLFF.

This clonotype has a count of ten or more. The chain is built from TRBV29-1 and TRBJ1-1, with D perhaps matching TRBD1 (6 bases). The CDR3 consists of 13 residues. The germline V gene has CDR1 SQVTM and CDR2 ANQGSEA. Trimming shortened V by 5 bases and J by 2 bases, and 12 bases separated the two germline ends. The CDR3 here is CSVHRVGNTEAFF. The CDR3, as DNA: TGCAGCGTTCACAGGGTGGGAAACACTGAAGCTTTCTTT.

This clonotype was counted many times. The rearrangement uses TRBV3-1 and TRBJ2-1, with 7 bases aligning to TRBD2. Germline V gene sequence: CDR1 LGHDT, CDR2 YNNKEL (reference sequence). CDR3 size: 14 residues. Losses at the gene ends were 0 bases for V and 8 bases for J; bases not matched to a gene: 4. CDR3 sequence (DNA): TGTGCCAGCAGCCAAGATCACCGGGGGGATGAGCAGTTCTTC. Protein sequence: CASSQDHRGDEQFF.

This clonotype has ten or more counts. The V and J genes are TRBV6-5 and TRBJ2-1; TRBD2 is a possible D gene (5 bases). CDR1 MNHEY and CDR2 SVGAGI come from the germline V gene. V shed 0 bases and J shed 0 bases, with 15 bases lying between them. This CDR3 comprises 18 residues. For the CDR3, the DNA is TGTGCCAGCAGTTACTCGTCTAGCCCCCCGAGCTCCTACAATGAGCAGTTCTTC. It codes for CASSYSSSPPSSYNEQFF.

A note on this clonotype: Possible read error: a much larger clone is one base away. The genes are TRBV7-9 and TRBJ1-3; no reliable D call. Germline V CDR1 and CDR2: SEHNR, FQNEAQ (reference sequence). The CDR3 loop spans 14 amino acids. The DNA of the CDR3 is TGTGCCAGCAGCTTCCCGGGGAATGGAGACACCATATATTTT. Encoded protein: CASSFPGNGDTIYF.

The genes are TRBV12-3 or TRBV12-4 and TRBJ2-1, with 8 bases that match TRBD2. The CDR3 is 16 residues long. The ends lost 6 bases at V and 10 bases at J; junction bases unmatched: 17. The CDR3 DNA follows: TGTGCCAGCAGCCAGGGAGTGGCGGGAGGATTATACGAGCAGTTCTTC. Translating gives CASSQGVAGGLYEQFF.

The chain has TRBV2 and TRBJ2-3; 14 bases agree with TRBD2. CDR1 is SNHLY and CDR2 is FYNNEI in the germline V gene. J lost 5 bases, V lost 9 bases, and 13 bases had no gene match. The CDR3 consists of 17 residues. CDR3 sequence (DNA): TGTGCCAGAGGATCGACTAGCGGGGGGGTGATATTAGATACGCAGTATTTT. Its translation: CARGSTSGGVILDTQYF. Full variable domain (remainder filled in from reference TRBV2 and TRBJ2-3): EPEVTQTPSHQVTQMGQEVILRCVPISNHLYFYWYRQILGQKVEFLVSFYNNEISEKSEIFDDQFSVERPDGSNFTLKIRSTKLEDSAMYFCARGSTSGGVILDTQYFGPGTRLTVL.

CDR3 DNA: TGTGCCAGCTCCCCTTTTTCGCGCGCACCCCAAGAGACCCAGTACTTC. This sequence encodes CASSPFSRAPQETQYF. The chain recombines TRBV18 with TRBJ2-5, with D unclear. Germline lookup yields CDR1 KGHSH and CDR2 LQKENI. V gave up 6 bases and J gave up 1 base, with 18 bases separating them. CDR3 length: 16 residues.

This clonotype was seen repeatedly, ten times or more. V is TRBV12-3 or TRBV12-4 and J is TRBJ1-5, with 8 bases aligning to TRBD1. This CDR3 spans 15 amino acids. The trim removed 6 bases at V and 6 bases at J, leaving 10 bases unmatched. CDR3 sequence reads: CASSSGQAGRQPQHF. The CDR3 region has the DNA TGTGCCAGCAGCTCGGGACAGGCAGGGCGTCAGCCCCAGCATTTT.

This clonotype was seen repeatedly, ten times or more. The gene calls are TRBV12-3 or TRBV12-4 and TRBJ2-3; 11 bases match TRBD2. This CDR3 is 14 amino acids long. Trimming removed 8 bases from V and 6 bases from J; junction bases left unmatched: 7. The CDR3 region is CASWASGGWDTQYF. CDR3 nucleotides: TGTGCCAGCTGGGCTAGCGGGGGGTGGGATACGCAGTATTTT.

In this sample, this clonotype turned up many times. The J gene is TRBJ1-5, the V gene TRBV2; 7 nucleotides agree with TRBD1. V dropped 0 bases and J dropped 4; count of bases not matched to a gene: 6. Germline V gene lookup returns CDR1 SNHLY and CDR2 FYNNEI. This CDR3 is built from 16 residues. Here the CDR3 DNA reads TGTGCCAGCAGTGAAGCTCTCACAGGGGTTAATCAGCCCCAGCATTTT. Its translation: CASSEALTGVNQPQHF.

The chain joins TRBV4-1 to TRBJ1-6, with 7 positions matching TRBD1. The germline CDR1 and CDR2 sequences are MGHRA and YSYEKL. The CDR3 runs to 14 residues. V shed 6 bases, J shed 5 bases, and the junction held 4 bases outside the gene matches. In nucleotides, the CDR3 is TGCGCCAGCAGACACACAGGGGATAATTCACCCCTCCACTTT. Its translation: CASRHTGDNSPLHF.

There are many counts of this clonotype. The CDR3 region has the DNA TGTGCCAGCAGCCCCCCGGGGATTAGCGGGGGGGGGGATACGCAGTATTTT. Translation gives CASSPPGISGGGDTQYF. This sequence joins TRBV4-2 and TRBJ2-3, with TRBD2 matching 11 bases. This CDR3 spans 17 amino acids. Germline V gives CDR1 LGHNA, CDR2 YNFKEQ. Germline trimming cut 4 bases from V and 6 bases from J; bases unmatched to any gene: 12.

In this sample, this clonotype turned up many times. The V gene is TRBV5-1, the J gene TRBJ2-7; D is possibly TRBD2 (6 bases). Trimming cost V 1 base and J 5 bases, with 16 bases left between them. CDR1 is SGHRS, CDR2 YFSETQ, per germline. The CDR3 covers 15 residues. This chain's CDR3 is CASSLTRGIGDEQYF. In DNA, the CDR3 is TGCGCCAGCAGCTTGACTCGGGGGATAGGCGACGAGCAGTACTTC.

The sample holds many counts of this clonotype. The chain has TRBV5-1 and TRBJ2-3; no reliable D call. CDR1 and CDR2 from the germline V gene are SGHRS and YFSETQ. The CDR3 sequence is 14 residues long. With 4 bases removed from V and 6 bases from J, the gap between germline ends came to 15 bases. The CDR3 DNA sequence: TGCGCCAGCAGCCCGAGGTCCCAGTTGGATACGCAGTATTTT. Its translation: CASSPRSQLDTQYF.

A few counts support this clonotype. This likely reflects a read error, since a far larger clone is one base away. Given the absence of the conserved phenylalanine or tryptophan at the CDR3 end, a read error is likely. No DNA is shown, since the ends of the CDR3 on it are uncertain; the CDR3 is the one TCRdb lists. The V call is TRBV5-1, the J call TRBJ2-1; TRBD2, the D gene given by the table, was not confirmed from the DNA. The germline gives CDR1 SGHRS, CDR2 YFSETQ. 15 amino acids form the CDR3, both terminal residues included. Here the CDR3 reads CASSFTSGVQIKQYL.

This clonotype was observed many times. CDR3 coding DNA: TGCGCCAGCAGCCAAGTGACAAGCAATCAGCCCCAGCATTTT. It encodes CASSQVTSNQPQHF. V gene TRBV4-1 combines with J gene TRBJ1-5; no definite D call. The CDR3 covers 14 residues. Germline-derived CDR1 and CDR2 are MGHRA and YSYEKL. V was shortened by 1 base and J by 1 base, with 5 bases between the two germline ends.

Ten or more counts support this clonotype. The V gene is TRBV2, the J gene TRBJ2-2; 10 bases agree with TRBD2. V trimming: 3 bases; J trimming: 5 bases; junction bases outside the gene matches: 3. Germline V gene sequence: CDR1 SNHLY, CDR2 FYNNEI. CDR3 size: 15 residues. The CDR3 is CASSDASGGTGELFF. CDR3 nucleotides: TGTGCCAGCAGTGATGCTAGCGGGGGAACCGGGGAGCTGTTTTTT.